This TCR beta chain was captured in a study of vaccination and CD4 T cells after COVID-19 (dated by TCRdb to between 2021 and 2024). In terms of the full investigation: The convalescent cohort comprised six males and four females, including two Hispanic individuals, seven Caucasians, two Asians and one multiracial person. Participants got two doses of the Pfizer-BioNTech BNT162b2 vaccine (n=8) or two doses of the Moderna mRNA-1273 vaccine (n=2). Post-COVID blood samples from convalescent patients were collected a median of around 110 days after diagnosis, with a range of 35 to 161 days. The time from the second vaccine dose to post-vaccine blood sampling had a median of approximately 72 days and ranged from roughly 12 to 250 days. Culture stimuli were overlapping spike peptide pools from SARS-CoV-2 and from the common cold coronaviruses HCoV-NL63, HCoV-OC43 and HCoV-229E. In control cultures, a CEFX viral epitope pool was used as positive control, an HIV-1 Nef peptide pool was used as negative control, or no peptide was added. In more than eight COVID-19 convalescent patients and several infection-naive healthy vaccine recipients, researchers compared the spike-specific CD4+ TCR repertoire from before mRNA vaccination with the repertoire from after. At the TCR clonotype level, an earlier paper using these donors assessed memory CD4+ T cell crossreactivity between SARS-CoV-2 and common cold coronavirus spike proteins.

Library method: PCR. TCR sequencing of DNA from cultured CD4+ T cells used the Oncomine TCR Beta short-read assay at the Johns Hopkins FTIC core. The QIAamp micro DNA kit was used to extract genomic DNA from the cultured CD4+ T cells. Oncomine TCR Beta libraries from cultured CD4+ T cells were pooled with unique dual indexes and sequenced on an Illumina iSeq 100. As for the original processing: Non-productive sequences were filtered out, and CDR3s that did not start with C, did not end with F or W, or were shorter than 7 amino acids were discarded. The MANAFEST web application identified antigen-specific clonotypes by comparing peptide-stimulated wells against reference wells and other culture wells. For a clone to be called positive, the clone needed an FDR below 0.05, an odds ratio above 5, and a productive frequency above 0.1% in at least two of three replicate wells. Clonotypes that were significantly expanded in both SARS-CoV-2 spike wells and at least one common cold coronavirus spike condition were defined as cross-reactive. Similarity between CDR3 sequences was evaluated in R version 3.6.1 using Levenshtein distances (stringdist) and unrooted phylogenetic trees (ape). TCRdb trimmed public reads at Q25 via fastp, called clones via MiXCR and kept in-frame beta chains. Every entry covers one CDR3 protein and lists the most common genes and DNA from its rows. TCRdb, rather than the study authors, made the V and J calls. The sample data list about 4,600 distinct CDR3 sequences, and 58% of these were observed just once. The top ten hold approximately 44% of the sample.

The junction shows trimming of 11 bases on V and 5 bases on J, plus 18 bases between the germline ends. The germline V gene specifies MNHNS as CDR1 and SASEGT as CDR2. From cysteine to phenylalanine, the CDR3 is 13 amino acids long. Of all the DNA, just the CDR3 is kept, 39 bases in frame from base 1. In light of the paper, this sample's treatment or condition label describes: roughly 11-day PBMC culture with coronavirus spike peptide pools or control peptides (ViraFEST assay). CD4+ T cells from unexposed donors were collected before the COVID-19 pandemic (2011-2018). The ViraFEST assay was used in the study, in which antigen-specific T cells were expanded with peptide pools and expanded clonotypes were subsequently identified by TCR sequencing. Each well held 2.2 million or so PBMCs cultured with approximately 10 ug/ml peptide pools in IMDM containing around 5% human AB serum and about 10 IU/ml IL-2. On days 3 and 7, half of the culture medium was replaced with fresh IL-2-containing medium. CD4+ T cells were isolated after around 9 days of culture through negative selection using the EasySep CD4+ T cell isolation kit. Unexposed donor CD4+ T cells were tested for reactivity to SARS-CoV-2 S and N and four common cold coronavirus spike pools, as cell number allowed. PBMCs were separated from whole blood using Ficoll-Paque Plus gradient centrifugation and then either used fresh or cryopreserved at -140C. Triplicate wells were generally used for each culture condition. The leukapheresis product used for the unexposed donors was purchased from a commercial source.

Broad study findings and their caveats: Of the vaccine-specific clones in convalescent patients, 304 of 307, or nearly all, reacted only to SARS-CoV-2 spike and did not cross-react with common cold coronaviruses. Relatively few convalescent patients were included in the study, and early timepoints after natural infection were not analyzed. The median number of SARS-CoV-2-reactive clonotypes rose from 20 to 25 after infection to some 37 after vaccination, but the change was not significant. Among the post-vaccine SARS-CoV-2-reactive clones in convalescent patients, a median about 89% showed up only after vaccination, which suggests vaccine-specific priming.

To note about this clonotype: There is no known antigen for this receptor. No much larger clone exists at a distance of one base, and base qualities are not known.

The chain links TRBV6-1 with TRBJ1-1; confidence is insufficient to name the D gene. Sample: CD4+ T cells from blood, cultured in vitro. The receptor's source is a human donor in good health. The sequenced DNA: TGTGCCGCAACTGGGAGAAGGGATACTGAAGCTTTCTTT. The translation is CAATGRRDTEAFF.